Listed here are 15 T cell receptor beta chains from one sample, sequenced in a study of T cells in Graves' hyperthyroidism and ophthalmopathy. Amplification of TCR beta CDR3 regions used RNA as the template. During a first-round RT-PCR of the TCR CDR3, the HTBI primer set was used. TCRdb recomputed calls from the multiplex PCR reads with MiXCR, one row per CDR3 protein. The data hold roughly 710,000 distinct CDR3 sequences, with around a third observed a single time. The sequencing sample was made of blood. Source of these receptors: a woman in her forties with Graves' hyperthyroidism.

This clonotype showed up just a few times. The rearrangement joins TRBV5-8 to TRBJ2-5; 9 bases match TRBD2. This CDR3 has 15 residues. V trimming: 2 bases; J trimming: 3 bases; junction bases outside the gene matches: 5. CDR1 is SGHTS, CDR2 YDEGEE, per germline. The DNA for the CDR3 is TGTGCCAGCAGCTTTCCGGGACTAGCTGAAGAGACCCAGTACTTC. Its translation: CASSFPGLAEETQYF.

This clonotype has just one count. This may be a read error: a much more frequent sequence differs by one nucleotide. V is TRBV7-9 and J is TRBJ1-2, with TRBD1 as a possible D gene (5 bases). Germline V gene data show CDR1 as SEHNR and CDR2 as FQNEAQ (reference sequence). V gave up 5 bases and J gave up 9 bases, with 16 bases separating them. The CDR3 spans 13 residues. CDR3 in amino acids: CASSNAGNSRYTF. In DNA, the CDR3 is TGTGCCAGCAGCAATGCAGGGAACAGTCGCTACACCTTC.

The V call is TRBV14, the J call TRBJ1-5, with TRBD1 as a possible D gene (5 bases). This CDR3 comprises 20 residues. CDR1 and CDR2 from the germline V gene are SGHDN and FVKESK. V lost 3 bases and J lost 0, with 24 bases in between. The CDR3 spells CASSHKGPAGPTYSNQPQHF. CDR3 coding DNA: TGTGCCAGCAGCCACAAAGGGCCGGCAGGGCCGACCTATAGCAATCAGCCCCAGCATTTT.

This clonotype was counted once. At one boundary the junction diverges from the germline segment, which might be a read error. The chain joins TRBV7-6 to TRBJ1-2; D unclear. Germline V gene lookup returns CDR1 SGHVS and CDR2 FNYEAQ. The CDR3 is 21 amino acids. The CDR3 DNA is TGTGCCGGCAGTAGCTTCAGGACGGACCGCGTTTCTGACTGGGCGATTAGGGGCTACACCTTC. The encoded protein is CAGSSFRTDRVSDWAIRGYTF.

The gene calls are TRBV9 and TRBJ1-2; TRBD1 matches 10 bases. In germline, CDR1 is SGDLS, CDR2 YYNGEE. The V gene end was trimmed by 3 bases and the J gene end by 3 bases; junction bases not matched to a gene: 11. This CDR3 is built from 17 residues. The CDR3 loop is CASSAASGTGEYYGYTF. The CDR3 nucleotides are TGTGCCAGCAGCGCCGCCAGTGGGACAGGGGAATACTATGGCTACACCTTC.

The CDR3 region is CASRMAGTEFYGYTF. The CDR3 DNA reads as TGTGCCAGCAGGATGGCCGGGACAGAGTTCTATGGCTACACCTTC. This chain connects TRBV6-6 to TRBJ1-2, with 7 nucleotides matching TRBD1. V shed 6 bases and J 4 bases; nucleotides not matched to a gene: 11. Germline-derived CDR1 and CDR2 are MNHNY and SVGAGI (reference sequence). The CDR3 runs to 15 residues.

This clonotype has ten or more counts. One end of the junction varies from germline; a read error may be responsible. As DNA, the CDR3 is TGTGCCAGCAGGGAAGGGACTAGCGCAACCTACGAGCAGTACTTC. As protein: CASREGTSATYEQYF. The chain combines TRBV2 with TRBJ2-7; 10 nucleotides align to TRBD2. This CDR3 is 15 amino acids long. The germline V gene encodes CDR1 SNHLY and CDR2 FYNNEI.

This chain's CDR3 is CASSYFGQDTTNEKLFF. Written as DNA, the CDR3 is TGCGCCAGCAGCTACTTCGGACAGGATACAACTAATGAAAAACTGTTTTTT. The V call is TRBV5-1, the J call TRBJ1-4, with 7 nucleotides matching TRBD1. This CDR3 has 17 amino acids. CDR1 SGHRS and CDR2 YFSETQ come from the germline V gene. Trimming took 3 bases from V and 0 from J; bases not matched to a gene: 8.

The sample holds many counts of this clonotype. The chain carries TRBV2 and TRBJ1-4; D may be TRBD1 (6 bases). The CDR3 sequence is 14 residues long. The V end lost 8 bases, the J end lost 3 bases, and 13 bases lay between the germline ends. Germline CDR1 reads SNHLY; CDR2 reads FYNNEI. CDR3: CASEGGLANEKLFF. The CDR3 DNA sequence: TGTGCCAGCGAAGGGGGGCTAGCTAATGAAAAACTGTTTTTT.

The rearrangement joins TRBV4-1 to TRBJ1-4, with unresolved D. Germline assignment: CDR1 MGHRA and CDR2 YSYEKL. CDR3 size: 16 residues. V gave up 5 bases and J gave up 4 bases, with 17 bases separating them. CDR3 region: CASSYSNGEGNEKLFF. Written as DNA, the CDR3 is TGCGCCAGCAGCTACTCTAACGGGGAAGGTAATGAAAAACTGTTTTTT.

This clonotype turned up a few times. The chain employs TRBV6-1 and TRBJ1-2; the D gene is possibly TRBD1 (6 bases). V was shortened by 11 bases and J by 4 bases, with 17 bases between the two germline ends. This CDR3 region has 13 residues. CDR1 and CDR2 (germline): MNHNS, SASEGT. The DNA of the CDR3 is TGTGCCCTCCACCGGGGGGCCAGCTATGGCTACACCTTC. Its protein is CALHRGASYGYTF.

The chain carries TRBV10-3 and TRBJ2-2; 8 bases match TRBD1. J was trimmed by 7 bases and V by 4 bases; bases with no gene match: 5. Looked up from germline, CDR1 is ENHRY and CDR2 is SYGVKD. This CDR3 region has 14 residues. Here the CDR3 reads CAISAQDRDGELFF. Here the CDR3 DNA reads TGTGCCATCAGTGCCCAGGACAGGGACGGGGAGCTGTTTTTT.

This clonotype was detected only a few times. The rearrangement uses TRBV19 and TRBJ2-7, with 9 bases matching TRBD1. Germline CDR1 reads LNHDA; CDR2 reads SQIVND (reference sequence). This CDR3 spans 15 amino acids. V trimming: 5 bases; J trimming: 4 bases; junction bases outside the gene matches: 9. In DNA form, the CDR3 reads TGTGCCAGTAGTGCTGGCGGACAGGGGACATACGAGCAGTACTTC. It is translated as CASSAGGQGTYEQYF.

This clonotype was seen only a few times. The chain links TRBV4-1 to TRBJ1-1; a weak D match, TRBD1 (5 bases). Germline CDR1 and CDR2: MGHRA and YSYEKL. Trimming cost V 1 base and J 5 bases, with 17 bases left between them. This CDR3 is built from 16 residues. The CDR3 protein is CASSQVGGAPGTEAFF. The CDR3 DNA follows: TGCGCCAGCAGCCAAGTTGGAGGGGCGCCGGGTACTGAAGCTTTCTTT.

This clonotype was counted many times. The chain recombines TRBV10-2 with TRBJ2-2; 8 nucleotides agree with TRBD1. The junction had 12 bases not matched to a gene; V was cut back by 3 bases and J by 6 bases. The CDR3 loop spans 17 amino acids. CDR1 is WSHSY and CDR2 is SAAADI in the germline V gene. The CDR3 coding sequence is TGCGCCAGCAGTGATCATTTGGGCAGGGGGCGCGCCGGGGAGCTGTTTTTT. Amino acid sequence: CASSDHLGRGRAGELFF.